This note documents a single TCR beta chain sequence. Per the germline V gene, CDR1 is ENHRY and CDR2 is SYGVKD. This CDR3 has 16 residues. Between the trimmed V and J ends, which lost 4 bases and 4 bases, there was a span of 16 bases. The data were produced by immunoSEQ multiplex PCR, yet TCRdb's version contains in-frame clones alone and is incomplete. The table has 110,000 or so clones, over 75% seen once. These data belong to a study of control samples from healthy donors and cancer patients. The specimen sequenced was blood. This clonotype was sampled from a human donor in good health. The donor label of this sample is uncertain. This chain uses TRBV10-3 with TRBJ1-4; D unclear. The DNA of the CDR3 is TGTGCCATCAGTGCATCATTAACACCGGATAATGAAAAACTGTTTTTT. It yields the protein CAISASLTPDNEKLFF.